This is a list of T cell receptor beta chains from one sample in a study of patients and donors after allogeneic stem cell transplantation. TCRdb reanalysed the RT-PCR reads using MiXCR and keeps one entry per CDR3 protein. The profile covers about 960,000 distinct CDR3 sequences, with roughly 18% appearing a single time and 6% taken by the ten largest. Sequencing input: blood, either unsorted or a sorted T cell fraction (not recorded which). The receptor set was obtained from a human donor who was either an allogeneic HSCT recipient or a stem cell or donor lymphocyte infusion donor (not recorded which). It is not recorded whose cells these are; they may come from a transplant donor. CDR3s include the opening cysteine and the closing phenylalanine or tryptophan. Each record gives: V gene, J gene, D gene, clone size, CDR3 DNA, CDR3 protein. D genes are given only for firm matches. Expanded clones are given a class, and other clones once, few, many or no size at all.

TRBV28,TRBJ2-7,-,-,TGTGCCAGTAACCGACCTACTGCGGGACGGGGCTACGAGCAGTACTTC,CASNRPTAGRGYEQYF
TRBV5-1,TRBJ2-5,-,-,TGCGCCAGCAGCTTTGGGGGAACGACCCAGTACTTC,CASSFGGTTQYF
TRBV3-1,TRBJ2-4,-,-,TGTGCCAGCAGCCAAATGAAAACCCCCCACATTCAGTACTTC,CASSQMKTPHIQYF
TRBV12-3/TRBV12-4,TRBJ2-3,TRBD1,few,TGTGCCAGCAGTTCTGGACAGGCCCAGAGGGCAGATACGCAGTATTTT,CASSSGQAQRADTQYF
TRBV13,TRBJ2-7,-,few,TGTGCCAGCAGCTTCTACGAAGAGCAGTACTTC,CASSFYEEQYF
TRBV11-2,TRBJ2-1,-,-,TGTGCCAGCAGCCCCGGGCCTACCAATGAGCAGTTCTTC,CASSPGPTNEQFF
TRBV27,TRBJ1-1,-,few,TGTGCCAGCAGTTTAAGCCCGGGGCCGAGGGAGACTGAAGCTTTCTTT,CASSLSPGPRETEAFF
TRBV4-2,TRBJ2-5,-,many,TGTGCCAGCAGCCAAGATTTGGAGGGGGTTCGAGAGACCCAGTACTTC,CASSQDLEGVRETQYF
TRBV18,TRBJ2-7,-,-,TGTGCCAGCTCACCAAGGACGACCGAGCAGTACTTC,CASSPRTTEQYF
TRBV2,TRBJ2-1,-,-,TGTGCCAGCAGTGAGGGTAGAGACAACTACAATGAGCAGTTCTTC,CASSEGRDNYNEQFF
TRBV5-4,TRBJ2-1,-,-,TGTGCCAGCCGGGCTAGCCAAGAACACAATGAGCAGTTCTTC,CASRASQEHNEQFF
TRBV4-2,TRBJ1-6,-,-,TGTGCCAGCAGCCAAGTGGGTCGGACGGATAATTCACCCCTCCACTTT,CASSQVGRTDNSPLHF
TRBV12-3/TRBV12-4,TRBJ2-2,TRBD1,few,TGTGCCAGCAGTTTTCGTCAGGGGGCTAAGGACACCGGGGAGCTGTTTTTT,CASSFRQGAKDTGELFF